The rows below give T cell receptor beta chains drawn from one sample of a study of identical twins. TCRdb analysed the 5' RACE reads with MiXCR anew, one entry per CDR3 protein. The table includes around 340,000 distinct CDR3 sequences, roughly 12% detected once. This same sample was also taken into another study, of yellow fever vaccine responses in identical twins.

Specimen: CD8+ T cells sorted from blood. The receptor source for this set is a woman younger than 35 in good health. Each CDR3 is given with its conserved first and last residue. D genes are given only for firm matches. A row's size may be missing; if present it is once, few, many or a size class.

DNA: TGTGCCAGCAGTTTCCCCCCGGGGACGGATGAGCAGTTCTTC
CDR3: CASSFPPGTDEQFF
J: TRBJ2-1
V: TRBV12-3/TRBV12-4
D: .
size: few

DNA: TGTGCCAGCAGTTTATCAAAGACAGTTGAAGCTTTCTTT
CDR3: CASSLSKTVEAFF
J: TRBJ1-1
V: TRBV27
D: .
size: few

DNA: TGTGCCAGCAGCGAAACTAGCACCTGGGAGCAGTTCTTC
CDR3: CASSETSTWEQFF
J: TRBJ2-1
V: TRBV7-2
D: .
size: .

DNA: TGTGCCAGCAGCTCCGGGGGGGCCACAGATACGCAGTATTTT
CDR3: CASSSGGATDTQYF
J: TRBJ2-3
V: TRBV7-9
D: TRBD2
size: .

DNA: TGTGCCAGCAGTTTAGTGCGATATACGCAGTATTTT
CDR3: CASSLVRYTQYF
J: TRBJ2-3
V: TRBV12-3/TRBV12-4
D: .
size: many

DNA: TGTGCCAGCAGCCAAGAAATGGGAACTAGCGGGTACAATGAGCAGTTCTTC
CDR3: CASSQEMGTSGYNEQFF
J: TRBJ2-1
V: TRBV4-2
D: TRBD2
size: few

DNA: TGTGCCAGCAGCGTGAGTGGAGTGATAGACGAGCAGTACTTC
CDR3: CASSVSGVIDEQYF
J: TRBJ2-7
V: TRBV9
D: .
size: few

DNA: TGTGCCATCAGTGAGTCGGGACAAGGGGAGACCCAGTACTTC
CDR3: CAISESGQGETQYF
J: TRBJ2-5
V: TRBV10-3
D: .
size: .

DNA: TGTGCCAGCAAAGGGGTTGGACTAGCTAGCAATGAGCAGTTCTTC
CDR3: CASKGVGLASNEQFF
J: TRBJ2-1
V: TRBV12-3/TRBV12-4
D: TRBD2
size: many

DNA: TGTGCCAGCAGCCCCCGACAGAATTCAGAAGAAAAACTGTTTTTT
CDR3: CASSPRQNSEEKLFF
J: TRBJ1-4
V: TRBV4-2
D: .
size: few

DNA: TGTGCCAGCAGTCCCCTATGGCAAGAGACCCAGTACTTC
CDR3: CASSPLWQETQYF
J: TRBJ2-5
V: TRBV28
D: .
size: few

DNA: TGTGCCAGCAGCTTAGTGGCGGGAGGGGGGGATGAGCAGTTCTTC
CDR3: CASSLVAGGGDEQFF
J: TRBJ2-1
V: TRBV7-9
D: TRBD2
size: few

DNA: TGTGCCAGGGGCCCCGGTGGGAAGGAAGCTTTCTTT
CDR3: CARGPGGKEAFF
J: TRBJ1-1
V: TRBV5-3
D: .
size: .

DNA: TGTGCCAGCAGCGTTGGTAGCGGGAGTTCCTACGAGCAGTACTTC
CDR3: CASSVGSGSSYEQYF
J: TRBJ2-7
V: TRBV9
D: TRBD2
size: many

DNA: TGTGCCAGCAGTGAAGAGTTCACTACCTACAATGAGCAGTTCTTC
CDR3: CASSEEFTTYNEQFF
J: TRBJ2-1
V: TRBV9
D: .
size: .

DNA: TGTGCCAGCAGTGAAGCGACGGGAAACACCGGGGAGCTGTTTTTT
CDR3: CASSEATGNTGELFF
J: TRBJ2-2
V: TRBV6-1
D: .
size: many

DNA: TGTGCCAGCAGATCGAGCGGGAGGCATAATGAGCAGTTCTTC
CDR3: CASRSSGRHNEQFF
J: TRBJ2-1
V: TRBV7-9
D: TRBD2
size: .

DNA: TGTGCCACCAGTGATTTAAGCGGAGTCGGGCTCAATGAGCAGTTCTTC
CDR3: CATSDLSGVGLNEQFF
J: TRBJ2-1
V: TRBV24-1
D: .
size: .

DNA: TGTGCCAGCAGCCGGGGGGGGAGCCACCAGTACTTC
CDR3: CASSRGGSHQYF
J: TRBJ2-4
V: TRBV11-3
D: TRBD2
size: .

DNA: TGTGCCAGCAGCCAGTTCGGACTAGCGGGGGTCGCGAACACCGGGGAGCTGTTTTTT
CDR3: CASSQFGLAGVANTGELFF
J: TRBJ2-2
V: TRBV7-8
D: TRBD2
size: .

DNA: TGTGCCAGCGGGAAGGGACAGGGTTACAATGAGCAGTTCTTC
CDR3: CASGKGQGYNEQFF
J: TRBJ2-1
V: TRBV2
D: TRBD1
size: many

DNA: TGTGCCACCAGTGCCAGCTACAATGAGCAGTTCTTC
CDR3: CATSASYNEQFF
J: TRBJ2-1
V: TRBV24-1
D: .
size: few

DNA: TGTGCCAGCAGTCCCAGAGGCCCGGGAACCTACGAGCAGTACTTC
CDR3: CASSPRGPGTYEQYF
J: TRBJ2-7
V: TRBV6-1
D: .
size: few

DNA: TGTGCCAGCAGCCCTAGCGGCGGGGCAGGTACGCAGTATTTT
CDR3: CASSPSGGAGTQYF
J: TRBJ2-3
V: TRBV7-9
D: TRBD2
size: few

DNA: TGCAGTGCTAGCCGGGACAGGACTACCTACGAGCAGTACTTC
CDR3: CSASRDRTTYEQYF
J: TRBJ2-7
V: TRBV20-1
D: TRBD1
size: .

DNA: TGTGCCAGCAGCTTCGGACTAGCGGGGCCCGGGGAGCTGTTTTTT
CDR3: CASSFGLAGPGELFF
J: TRBJ2-2
V: TRBV11-2
D: TRBD2
size: .

DNA: TGCAGTGCTAGAGGCCCAGGAGTCTCCAACACTGAAGCTTTCTTT
CDR3: CSARGPGVSNTEAFF
J: TRBJ1-1
V: TRBV20-1
D: .
size: many

DNA: TGTGCCAGCCAAAGACGGCTAGCGGGGCTCACAGATACGCAGTATTTT
CDR3: CASQRRLAGLTDTQYF
J: TRBJ2-3
V: TRBV18
D: TRBD2
size: .